The rows below give T cell receptor beta chains drawn from one sample of a study of human T cells and chemical hapten exposure. TCRdb passed the RACE reads through MiXCR, listing each CDR3 protein once. The sample contains under 300,000 distinct CDR3 sequences, approximately 8.6% of which appear only once. The specimen comprised whole blood, sampled in connection with sensitization to the hapten diphenylcyclopropenone (DPC). The receptor source for this set is a woman aged 40-49 years with alopecia areata. Some clones in this sample may be carry-over from other donors' samples. The CDR3 runs from the conserved cysteine through the conserved F or W. D genes are given only for firm matches. Clone size, where shown, is once, few, many, or a class for clones that have expanded.

TRBV4-3,15,TRBJ2-5,few,NA,TGCGCCAGCAGCCAAGATGTCCGCCAGTCAGAGACCCAGTACTTC,CASSQDVRQSETQYF
TRBV5-1,17,TRBJ2-5,few,NA,TGCGCCAGCAGCAAACAAATCTCCAGAGGGGTTCGAGAGACCCAGTACTTC,CASSKQISRGVRETQYF
TRBV12-3/TRBV12-4,17,TRBJ2-5,NA,NA,TGTGCCAGCAGCCCCACCCGAGGGGGGAGGATAGGAGAGACCCAGTACTTC,CASSPTRGGRIGETQYF
TRBV5-1,16,TRBJ2-5,NA,NA,TGCGCCAGCAGCTTAAGCCCCGGATATCCCCAAGAGACCCAGTACTTC,CASSLSPGYPQETQYF
TRBV20-1,13,TRBJ2-1,NA,TRBD2,TGCAGTGCTACTGGCGGGAGCGTATCCGAGCAGTTCTTC,CSATGGSVSEQFF
TRBV7-2,14,TRBJ2-7,NA,TRBD1,TGTGCCACCAACACAGGGGGGAGCTCCTACGAGCAGTACTTC,CATNTGGSSYEQYF
TRBV3-1,13,TRBJ1-2,few,NA,TGTGCCAGCAGCCAAGCCCTAGGATTTGGCTACACCTTC,CASSQALGFGYTF
TRBV25-1,14,TRBJ2-3,few,NA,TGTGCCAGCAGTCATGGCGGGAGCACAGATACGCAGTATTTT,CASSHGGSTDTQYF
TRBV20-1,13,TRBJ1-5,few,NA,TGCAGTGCTCAGGACTTTCTGGATCAGCCCCAGCATTTT,CSAQDFLDQPQHF
TRBV27,17,TRBJ2-3,NA,TRBD1,TGTGCCAGCAGTTTTACGGAATGGCAGGGGGCTTCAGATACGCAGTATTTT,CASSFTEWQGASDTQYF
TRBV20-1,14,TRBJ2-1,many,NA,TGCAGTCCCAGTTGGCGGGATCTTCACAATGAGCAGTTCTTC,CSPSWRDLHNEQFF